The present TCR beta chain was sequenced within a study of spatial heterogeneity in lung cancer. The CDR3 runs to 14 residues. Germline loops: CDR1 LGHNA, CDR2 YSLEER. V was pared by 4 bases and J by 4 bases, with 6 bases of the junction left unmatched. This clonotype is judged large. Its antigen is not identified. This beta chain is an unintended read in a library built for alpha chains; its size means little. General observations from the study: Tracking of tumor mutation counts was seen in expanded intratumoral alpha and beta TCR counts. The authors estimated that approximately 7.3% of tumor T cells were covered for alpha chains and approximately 14% for beta chains.

TCRdb independently ran MiXCR on the 5' RACE reads; one entry per CDR3 protein. Of hundreds of distinct CDR3 sequences listed, 20% to 25% are singletons. Time point here: sample taken at primary tumor resection. The donor population consisted of approximately 68 patients with untreated, early-stage non-small cell lung cancer. Sequences were derived from lung tumor tissue, sampled at surgery. The chain is built from TRBV4-3 and TRBJ2-5, with 7 bases lining up with TRBD1. The sequence was obtained from a male donor with early-stage non-small cell lung cancer. DNA for the CDR3: TGCGCCAGCAGCCCCCAGGACAGGCCAGAGACCCAGTACTTC. It yields the protein CASSPQDRPETQYF.